This T cell receptor (beta chain) appears in the sequencing data of a study of cytomegalovirus exposure and HLA in healthy donors. Overall study findings and caveats: Reportedly, HLA-A and HLA-B alleles of most subjects were accurately predicted from TCR beta. Indistinguishability led to the exclusion of some V segments, TRBV6-2 and TRBV6-3 included.

Turning to this clone: Its specificity is unknown.

This CDR3 region has 15 residues. The V segment lost 4 bases and the J segment 8 bases; nucleotides outside the gene matches: 3. Germline V gene data show CDR1 as MDHEN and CDR2 as SYDVKM. Although they were nominally healthy when sampled, donors likely had unrecorded immune exposures. Primers included in the PCR were 60 Vbeta and 13 Jbeta primers. The method was immunoSEQ multiplex PCR; TCRdb's version includes in-frame clones alone and lacks a portion of them. In the table there are over 150,000 clones, about 64% of which are singletons. The chain uses TRBV28 and TRBJ2-3; 16 nucleotides agree with TRBD2. Specimen: PBMCs. The receptor was derived from a man aged 45-65 years in good health and CMV-seronegative. DNA of the CDR3: TGTGCCAGCAGTTCGGGACTAGCGGGGGGGCTTACGCAGTATTTT. Encoded protein: CASSSGLAGGLTQYF.